Presented here are 8 T cell receptor beta chains from one specimen sequenced in a study of T-cell memory formation after mild COVID-19 (dated by TCRdb to the early 2020s). Receptor libraries were prepared by 5' RACE. Instrument used: Illumina NovaSeq 6000. Clones were called with MiXCR by TCRdb after fastp trimmed the public reads at Q25, and only in-frame beta chains were retained. Records with the same CDR3 protein are collapsed into one entry carrying the most frequent genes and DNA. Recorded for this sample are roughly 350,000 distinct CDR3 sequences; roughly an eighth of them occurred a single time. The top ten constitute about a fifth of the sample. The sample comprised PBMCs or a T cell subset sorted from them (not recorded which). These receptors were obtained from a man aged 18 to 29 who had mild COVID-19 (a few samples of this study predate the infection). The sample titles of this study are shuffled in the database, so cell type and time point are left out; the donor was told from shared clones.

The genes are TRBV28 and TRBJ1-4; weak D call: TRBD1 (5 bases). Germline V gene sequence: CDR1 MDHEN, CDR2 SYDVKM. The V and J ends lost 7 bases and 6 bases respectively, with 15 bases between them. CDR3 length: 14 residues. The CDR3 is CASTLGGTHEKLFF. The CDR3 region has the DNA TGTGCCAGCACCCTCGGGGGGACTCATGAAAAACTGTTTTTT. Together with reference TRBV28 and TRBJ1-4, the CDR3 gives the full variable domain: DVKVTQSSRYLVKRTGEKVFLECVQDMDHENMFWYRQDPGLGLRLIYFSYDVKMKEKGDIPEGYSVSREKKERFSLILESASTNQTSMYLCASTLGGTHEKLFFGSGTQLSVL.

This clonotype occurred a few times. The chain links TRBV4-1 to TRBJ2-1; 9 nucleotides align to TRBD2. The CDR3 has 16 residues. V lost 4 bases to trimming and J lost 7 bases; unmatched junction nucleotides: 11. Germline CDR1 MGHRA, CDR2 YSYEKL. CDR3 loop: CASSLSSGAKGNEQFF. For the CDR3, the DNA is TGCGCCAGCAGCCTCTCTAGCGGGGCCAAAGGGAATGAGCAGTTCTTC.

The table lists this clonotype with many counts. This sequence joins TRBV6-5 and TRBJ2-7, with 7 bases identical to TRBD1. Trimming took 6 bases from V and 0 from J; bases not matched to a gene: 11. This CDR3 spans 16 amino acids. CDR1 and CDR2 (germline): MNHEY, SVGAGI. The CDR3 spells CASSPRQGVSSYEQYF. The CDR3 DNA follows: TGTGCCAGCAGCCCTAGACAGGGAGTAAGCTCCTACGAGCAGTACTTC.

This clonotype appeared a few times. J is TRBJ2-7 and V is TRBV7-9, with D perhaps matching TRBD1 (6 bases). CDR3 length: 12 amino acids. V shed 5 bases and J shed 5 bases, with 10 bases lying between them. Per the germline V gene, CDR1 is SEHNR and CDR2 is FQNEAQ (reference sequence). CDR3 bases: TGTGCCAGCAGCGCGAGACAGGACGAGCAGTACGTC. Translation gives CASSARQDEQYV.

The chain links TRBV15 to TRBJ2-3; D not certain. V shed 4 bases and J shed 5 bases, with 10 bases lying between them. The CDR3 consists of 13 residues. The V gene's germline CDR1 is LNHNV and CDR2 YYDKDF (reference sequence). The CDR3 loop is CATSNSGIDTQYF. CDR3 nucleotides: TGTGCCACCAGCAACTCTGGGATAGATACGCAGTATTTT.

V is TRBV6-1 and J is TRBJ1-1; D is unclear. CDR3 length equals 13 residues. With 0 bases removed from V and 5 bases from J, the gap between germline ends came to 7 bases. Germline CDR1 is MNHNS and CDR2 is SASEGT. CDR3 coding DNA: TGTGCCAGCAGTGAAGCGAGGAGTACTGAAGCTTTCTTT. Amino acids: CASSEARSTEAFF.

This clonotype has a handful of counts. This sequence joins TRBV12-3 or TRBV12-4 and TRBJ1-1; D is uncertain. Trimming removed 2 bases from V and 5 bases from J, with 12 bases in between. This CDR3 is 14 amino acids long. The CDR3 reads CASSLWQDQTEAFF. CDR3 nucleotides: TGTGCCAGCAGTTTATGGCAAGACCAGACTGAAGCTTTCTTT.

This clonotype turned up a few times. The rearrangement uses TRBV27 and TRBJ2-7; possible D gene TRBD2, 7 bases. Germline CDR1 MNHEY, CDR2 SMNVEV (reference sequence). The CDR3 length is 17 residues. V was shortened by 3 bases and J by 1 base, with 19 bases between the two germline ends. The CDR3: CASSFKVRGALSYEQYF. As DNA, the CDR3 is TGTGCCAGCAGTTTTAAAGTTCGGGGGGCTCTATCCTACGAGCAGTACTTC.